This T cell receptor (beta chain) was identified in a study of blood T cell repertoires in COVID-19 (dated by TCRdb to about 2020). With regard to the full study: Samples covering the acute and convalescent phases of COVID-19 were provided by collaborators in the United States, Italy and Spain. The material from the prospective study consisted of cDNA or gDNA derived from T cells, B-cell-depleted T cells, or PBMCs. The dataset comprised deeply sampled blood TCRbeta repertoires from subjects exposed to, actively infected with, or recovered from COVID-19. The repertoires were made available in a free public database intended to serve as a resource for research on the immune response to SARS-CoV-2. Samples came from the ongoing ImmuneRACE study (first 160 participants) plus 1,254 subjects from 6 global collaborators. Sample metadata almost always included a de-identified subject ID, COVID-19 status, age in years and sex. Where available, HLA class I and class II types were taken from metadata supplied by the sample provider and were not determined by assay-based typing. Overall study results and their limits: How much clinical and demographic metadata was included differed by source and by participant, and the metadata was provided uncurated.

The germline V gene gives CDR1 as SGHTA and CDR2 as FQGNSA. Clipping removes 4 bases from V and 7 bases from J, with 9 as the unmatched junction base count. The CDR3 numbers 15 residues from cysteine through phenylalanine. Only the CDR3 DNA stays, 45 bases, in frame from base 1. In the prospective study, participants were roughly 18 to 95 years old, resided in about two dozen geographic areas of the United States, and were enrolled through a virtual design. In the prospective study, participants were assigned to cohorts based on the clinical history participants reported in a screening survey and a study questionnaire. In the prospective study, whole blood, serum and a nasopharyngeal or oropharyngeal swab were collected from each participant by mobile phlebotomists. Additional blood draws and questionnaires over an approximately two-month period could optionally be provided by prospective study participants. Before DNA extraction, prospective study blood samples were shipped either frozen or at room temperature.

TCRbeta CDR3 regions were amplified from genomic DNA using the immunoSEQ Assay, a bias-controlled multiplex PCR. The study's processing was this. Within the assay, amplification of reference gene primers was used to estimate how many nucleated cells each sample contained. To quantify the absolute abundance of each unique TCRbeta CDR3 rearrangement, sequence reads were collapsed and filtered. For each sample, productive Simpson clonality was calculated by taking the square root of Simpson's diversity index across productive rearrangements. TCRdb took over this immuneACCESS table, retaining in-frame rearrangements with V and J assigned. Such tables are incomplete; in checked studies, under half of the missing clones stem from an unresolved V gene, and the remainder is unexplained. V, J and clone size are those of that table, while D and trimming were read from the DNA. This sample lists 130,000 or so clones; about 83% were detected once. The top ten constitute about 3.4% of the sample.

Regarding this clone: The antigen this receptor binds is unknown. Qualities for individual bases were not recorded, and no much larger clone is one base off.

The sample consisted of PBMCs or T cells enriched from blood (not recorded which). The chain uses TRBV7-2 and TRBJ2-1; 8 nucleotides in the junction match TRBD2. This TCR was sampled from a woman aged 45-59 years with acute COVID-19. The CDR3 protein: CASSSVVAGFNEQFF. The DNA sequence reads TGTGCCAGCAGCTCGGTGGTAGCGGGATTTAATGAGCAGTTCTTC.